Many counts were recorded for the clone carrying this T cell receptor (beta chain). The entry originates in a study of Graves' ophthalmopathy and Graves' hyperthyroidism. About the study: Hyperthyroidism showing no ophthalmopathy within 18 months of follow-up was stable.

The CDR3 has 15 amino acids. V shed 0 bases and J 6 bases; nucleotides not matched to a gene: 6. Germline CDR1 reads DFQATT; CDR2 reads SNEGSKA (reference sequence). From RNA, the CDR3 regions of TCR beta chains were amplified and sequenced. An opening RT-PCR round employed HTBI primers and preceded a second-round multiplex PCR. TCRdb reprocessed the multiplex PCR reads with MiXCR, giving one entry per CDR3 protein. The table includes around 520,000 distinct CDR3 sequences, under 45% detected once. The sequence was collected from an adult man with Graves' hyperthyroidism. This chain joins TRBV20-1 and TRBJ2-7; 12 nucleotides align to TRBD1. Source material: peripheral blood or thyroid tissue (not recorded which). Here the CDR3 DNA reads TGCAGTGCTAGAGAGTCGGGACAGGGGGCGTTCGAGCAGTACTTC. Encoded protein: CSARESGQGAFEQYF.